The 5 T cell receptor beta chains in this list originate from one sample, sequenced in a study of T-cell reconstitution after alpha-beta-depleted transplantation in children. Unique molecular identifiers were used in preparing the TCRbeta library. TCRdb re-analysed the PCR reads in MiXCR, keeping a single row per CDR3 protein. The sample lists about 340,000 distinct CDR3 sequences, about 17% occurring once. Sequenced material: PBMCs, mostly from graft donor cells, taken 360 days after TCRalphabeta/CD19-depleted stem cell transplant. The receptors shown here come from a male patient between 2 and 10 years old who had a stem cell transplant for acute lymphoblastic leukemia, so the T cells may come from the graft donor.

This clonotype was picked up a small number of times. The rearrangement joins TRBV28 to TRBJ2-1; 14 bases line up with TRBD2. CDR1 is MDHEN and CDR2 is SYDVKM in the germline V gene. This CDR3 comprises 18 residues. V was pared by 11 bases and J by 7 bases, with 19 bases of the junction left unmatched. The CDR3 is CASPPGLAGENGSNEQFF. In nucleotides, the CDR3 is TGTGCCTCTCCCCCGGGACTAGCGGGAGAGAACGGTAGTAATGAGCAGTTCTTC.

A few counts support this clonotype. V usage is TRBV29-1 and J usage is TRBJ1-2; D gene unclear. CDR1 SQVTM and CDR2 ANQGSEA come from the germline V gene. The length of the CDR3 is 12 residues. Between the trimmed V and J ends, which lost 3 bases and 2 bases, there was a span of 7 bases. CDR3 sequence reads: CSVEAENYGYTF. DNA of the CDR3: TGCAGCGTTGAGGCGGAGAACTATGGCTACACCTTC.

This clonotype was picked up a small number of times. The rearrangement links TRBV20-1 to TRBJ1-5, with TRBD1 as a possible D gene (5 bases). The V gene's germline CDR1 is DFQATT and CDR2 SNEGSKA (reference sequence). V was trimmed by 4 bases and J by 5 bases, leaving 15 bases between them. The CDR3 consists of 14 residues. The CDR3 loop reads CSATRDSGDQPQHF. CDR3 DNA sequence: TGCAGTGCTACAAGGGACTCCGGGGATCAGCCCCAGCATTTT.

This clonotype was observed a few times. CDR3 in DNA: TGTGCCAGCAGTTTATATCAGGGAGAGACCCAGTACTTC. Translating gives CASSLYQGETQYF. The chain uses TRBV27 and TRBJ2-5; D is possibly TRBD1 (5 bases). The germline V gene has CDR1 MNHEY and CDR2 SMNVEV (reference sequence). With 1 base removed from V and 4 bases from J, the gap between germline ends came to 7 bases. The CDR3 runs to 13 residues.

Of note for this clonotype: Germline and junction disagree at one end, which may indicate a read error. This chain connects TRBV10-3 to TRBJ1-6, with D uncertain. Germline V gene lookup returns CDR1 ENHRY and CDR2 SYGVKD. The CDR3 length is 13 residues. CDR3 DNA: TGTGCCATCGGTGAAAATTTGGATTCACCCCTCCACTTT. Protein: CAIGENLDSPLHF.